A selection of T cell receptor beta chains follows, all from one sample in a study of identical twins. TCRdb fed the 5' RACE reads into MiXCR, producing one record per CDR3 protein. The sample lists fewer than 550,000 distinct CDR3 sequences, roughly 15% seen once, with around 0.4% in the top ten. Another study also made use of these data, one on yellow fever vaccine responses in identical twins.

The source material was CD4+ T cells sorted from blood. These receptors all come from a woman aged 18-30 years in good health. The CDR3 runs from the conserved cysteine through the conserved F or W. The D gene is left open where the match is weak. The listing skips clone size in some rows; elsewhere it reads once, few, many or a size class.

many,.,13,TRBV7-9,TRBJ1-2,TGTGCCAGCAGCTTAGATTCGGCCTATGGCTACACCTTC,CASSLDSAYGYTF
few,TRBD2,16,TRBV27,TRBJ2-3,TGTGCCAGCAGTTTGGTAGCGGGAGGGCCCAGGGAGACGCAGTATTTT,CASSLVAGGPRETQYF
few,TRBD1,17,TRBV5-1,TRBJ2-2,TGCGCCAGCAGCTTACCCCCCCCAGGACAGGACACCGGGGAGCTGTTTTTT,CASSLPPPGQDTGELFF
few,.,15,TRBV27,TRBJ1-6,TGTGCCAGCAGTTTAAGTGGCGGGCTTGGTTCACCCCTCCACTTT,CASSLSGGLGSPLHF
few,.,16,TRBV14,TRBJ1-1,TGTGCCAGCAGCCGGACTATGGGGGCGCCGGCCACTGAAGCTTTCTTT,CASSRTMGAPATEAFF
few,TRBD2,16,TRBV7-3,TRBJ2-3,TGTGCCAGCAGCTTCGCACTAGCGGGAGGGGGAGATACGCAGTATTTT,CASSFALAGGGDTQYF
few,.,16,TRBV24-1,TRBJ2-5,TGTGCCACCAGTGATTTAGGGGTGGGGGGGGCAGGGACCCAGTACTTC,CATSDLGVGGAGTQYF
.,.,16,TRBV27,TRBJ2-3,TGTGCCAGCAGCAACTTCAGGGTAGCCGTCACAGATACGCAGTATTTT,CASSNFRVAVTDTQYF
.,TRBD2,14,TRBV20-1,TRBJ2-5,TGCAGTGCTAGATGGGCTAGCGGACAAGAGACCCAGTACTTC,CSARWASGQETQYF
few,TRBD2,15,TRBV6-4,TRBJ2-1,TGTGCCAGCAGAGTGACTAGCGGGAATTACAATGAGCAGTTCTTC,CASRVTSGNYNEQFF
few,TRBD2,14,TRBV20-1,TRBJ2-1,TGCAGTGCTAAGGGTGGCGGGGGGGCCGGCGAGCAGTTCTTC,CSAKGGGGAGEQFF
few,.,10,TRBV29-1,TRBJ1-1,TGCAGCGGCCTACAGCATGAAGCTTTCTTT,CSGLQHEAFF
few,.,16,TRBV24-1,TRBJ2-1,TGTGCCACCAGTGATTTGTGGGGGGTAAGGGTCAATGAGCAGTTCTTC,CATSDLWGVRVNEQFF
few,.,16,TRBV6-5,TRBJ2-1,TGTGCCAGCAGTTACTTTGGGGTGGGTAGGAACAATGAGCAGTTCTTC,CASSYFGVGRNNEQFF
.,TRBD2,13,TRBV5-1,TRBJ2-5,TGCGCCAGCAGCCGGGAGGGCCTCGAGACCCAGTACTTC,CASSREGLETQYF
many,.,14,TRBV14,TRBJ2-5,TGTGCCAGCAGCCAAGCGGGACGGGATGGGACCCAGTACTTC,CASSQAGRDGTQYF
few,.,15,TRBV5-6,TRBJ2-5,TGTGCCAGCAGCTTCGTCGACACGGTAGGAGAGACCCAGTACTTC,CASSFVDTVGETQYF
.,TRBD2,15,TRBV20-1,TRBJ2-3,TGCAGTGCTACAACTAGCGGGGGGGCCTCAGATACGCAGTATTTT,CSATTSGGASDTQYF
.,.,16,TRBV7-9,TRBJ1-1,TGTGCCAGCAGCTTATCCCTCGGTACGGGGCAGGTTGAAGCTTTCTTT,CASSLSLGTGQVEAFF
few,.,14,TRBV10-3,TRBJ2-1,TGTGCCATCAGTGTCAGACTGGAGGTGCATGAGCAGTTCTTC,CAISVRLEVHEQFF
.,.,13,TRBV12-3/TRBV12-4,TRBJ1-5,TGTGCCAGCAGTCCCACTGTGGATCAGCCCCAGCATTTT,CASSPTVDQPQHF
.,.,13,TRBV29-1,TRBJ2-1,TGCAGCGTTGCGTGGGACGTCCTCGGTGAGCAGTTCTTC,CSVAWDVLGEQFF
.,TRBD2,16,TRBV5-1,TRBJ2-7,TGCGCCAGCAGCTTTTCACTAGCGGGAGTGGTAGGCGAGCAGTACTTC,CASSFSLAGVVGEQYF
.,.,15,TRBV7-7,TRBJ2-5,TGTGCCAGCAGCTTAGGTCGCGGCGTCTGGGAGACCCAGTACTTC,CASSLGRGVWETQYF
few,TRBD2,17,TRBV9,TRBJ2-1,TGTGCCAGCAGCGCCTCCGAAGGGCTAGCGGGAAGGCTTGAGCAGTTCTTC,CASSASEGLAGRLEQFF
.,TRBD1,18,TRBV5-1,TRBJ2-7,TGCGCCAGCAGCTTGGGTCCCAGAGGACAGGGAAAGGCCTACGAGCAGTACTTC,CASSLGPRGQGKAYEQYF
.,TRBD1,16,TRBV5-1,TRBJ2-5,TGCGCCAGCAGCCTCGAGGGACAGGGGCGAGCGGAGACCCAGTACTTC,CASSLEGQGRAETQYF
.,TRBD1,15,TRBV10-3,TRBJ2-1,TGTGCCATCAGTGCCGCCGGGACAGGGAACAATGAGCAGTTCTTC,CAISAAGTGNNEQFF
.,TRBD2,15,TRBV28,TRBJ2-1,TGTGCCAGCACGGGAGCCGGGACTAGTTCGTCTGAGCAGTTCTTC,CASTGAGTSSSEQFF
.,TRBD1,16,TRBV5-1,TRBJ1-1,TGCGCCAGCAGCTTTAGGACAGGGGGGAAGAACACTGAAGCTTTCTTT,CASSFRTGGKNTEAFF
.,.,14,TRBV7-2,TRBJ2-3,TGTGCCAGCAGCCTAGGACTCGTCACAGATACGCAGTATTTT,CASSLGLVTDTQYF
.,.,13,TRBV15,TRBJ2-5,TGTGCCACCAGCAGAGACGGGGAAGAGACCCAGTACTTC,CATSRDGEETQYF
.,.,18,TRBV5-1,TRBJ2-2,TGCGCCAGCAGCTTGGTGGGCATAGGATACGCGAACACCGGGGAGCTGTTTTTT,CASSLVGIGYANTGELFF
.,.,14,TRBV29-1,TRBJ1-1,TGCAGCGTTGAAGGGGTAAAATTGCCCCCTGAAGCTTTCTTT,CSVEGVKLPPEAFF
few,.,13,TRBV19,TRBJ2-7,TGTGCCAGTAGTATCGGACCAGGCTACGAGCAGTACTTC,CASSIGPGYEQYF
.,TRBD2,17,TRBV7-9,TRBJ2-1,TGTGCCAGCAGCCCAAATAGCGGGGCGCCGACCTACAATGAGCAGTTCTTC,CASSPNSGAPTYNEQFF
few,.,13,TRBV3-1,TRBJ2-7,TGTGCCAGCAGCCCAGACGGCGTACGCGAGCAGTACTTC,CASSPDGVREQYF
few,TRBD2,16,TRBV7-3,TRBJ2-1,TGTGCCAGCAGCTTAATGGGACTAGCGGGAGTCGATGAGCAGTTCTTC,CASSLMGLAGVDEQFF
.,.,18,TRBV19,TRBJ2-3,TGTGCCAGTAGTATAGGAGGAGGCGGGATCTCGACCACAGATACGCAGTATTTT,CASSIGGGGISTTDTQYF
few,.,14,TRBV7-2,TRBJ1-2,TGTGCCAGCAGCGCCGCCACAGGACTCTATGGCTACACCTTC,CASSAATGLYGYTF
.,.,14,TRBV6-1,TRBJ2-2,TGTGCCAGCAGTGAAGGGCCGAACACCGGGGAGCTGTTTTTT,CASSEGPNTGELFF
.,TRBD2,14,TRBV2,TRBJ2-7,TGTGCCAGCAGTGGAACCGGGACTAGCGAAGAGCAGTACTTC,CASSGTGTSEEQYF
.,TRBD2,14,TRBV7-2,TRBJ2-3,TGTGCCAGCAGCTCCGGGACTAGCATAAATACGCAGTATTTT,CASSSGTSINTQYF
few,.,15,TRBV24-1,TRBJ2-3,TGTGCCACCAGTGACTTTAGGGGGTTTGCAGATACGCAGTATTTT,CATSDFRGFADTQYF
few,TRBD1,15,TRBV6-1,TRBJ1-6,TGTGCCAGCAAATTGGGACAGATATATAATTCACCCCTCCACTTT,CASKLGQIYNSPLHF